A single sample is the source of the 18 T cell receptor beta chains below, sequenced in a study of shared clonotypes between healthy human individuals. Profiling relied on immunoSEQ multiplex PCR, and the TCRdb table lists in-frame clones only, not all of them. This sample has about 2.4 million clones, with 93% found just once. Sequencing was carried out using naive CD4+ T cells from PBMCs. As to subset: CD45RA+ positively selected. The receptor set was obtained from a man younger than 30 in good health. Some clones in this sample may be carry-over from other donors' samples.

This clone has only one observation. The V and J genes are TRBV28 and TRBJ2-1; 7 bases agree with TRBD1. Per germline, CDR1 MDHEN and CDR2 SYDVKM. The CDR3 consists of 18 residues. V lost 3 bases and J lost 2; bases outside the gene matches: 13. The CDR3 loop reads CASSLGVVGRGTYNEQFF. The CDR3 DNA reads as TGTGCCAGCAGTTTGGGGGTGGTTGGCAGGGGGACCTACAATGAGCAGTTCTTC. The full variable domain, completed using reference TRBV28 and TRBJ2-1, is DVKVTQSSRYLVKRTGEKVFLECVQDMDHENMFWYRQDPGLGLRLIYFSYDVKMKEKGDIPEGYSVSREKKERFSLILESASTNQTSMYLCASSLGVVGRGTYNEQFFGPGTRLTVL.

To note about this clone: This same CDR3 is encoded by further DNA sequences in the sample. The rearrangement joins TRBV19 to TRBJ1-2; D gene uncertain. The CDR3 length is 13 residues. CDR1 and CDR2 from the germline V gene are LNHDA and SQIVND (reference sequence). The V end lost 10 bases, the J end lost 4 bases, and 16 bases lay between the germline ends. In DNA, the CDR3 is TGTGCCACATCCCCGGATCGATTCTATGGCTACACCTTC. Protein: CATSPDRFYGYTF.

V usage is TRBV11-2 and J usage is TRBJ2-2; tentative D call: TRBD1 (6 bases). Germline CDR1 SGHAT, CDR2 FQNNGV. This CDR3 spans 14 amino acids. The V gene lost 5 bases and the J gene lost 8 bases, with 15 bases spanning the gap. The CDR3 DNA reads TGTGCCAGCAGCGACAGAAAAACAGGGGGGGAGCTGTTTTTT. Its protein product is CASSDRKTGGELFF.

V usage is TRBV6-6 and J usage is TRBJ2-7; no clear D gene. Trimming took off 7 bases at V and 1 base at J, with 14 bases between the two ends. CDR1 is MNHNY and CDR2 is SVGAGI in the germline V gene (reference sequence). The CDR3 spans 14 residues. The CDR3 loop reads CASTSGPPSYEQYF. The CDR3 region has the DNA TGTGCCAGCACTTCGGGTCCGCCTTCCTACGAGCAGTACTTC.

This clone was counted a few times. The same CDR3 can be traced to other DNA sequences in this sample. The V and J genes are TRBV9 and TRBJ1-2; unclear D gene. The germline CDR1 and CDR2 sequences are SGDLS and YYNGEE. V was clipped by 0 bases and J by 5 bases, with 5 bases between them. This CDR3 spans 12 amino acids. CDR3 in amino acids: CASSVVGYGYTF. CDR3 DNA sequence: TGTGCCAGCAGCGTAGTGGGGTATGGCTACACCTTC.

The rearrangement joins TRBV5-6 to TRBJ2-3; 7 bases agree with TRBD1. Trimming cost V 0 bases and J 2 bases; bases outside gene matches: 3. The CDR3 loop spans 15 amino acids. Germline V gene lookup returns CDR1 SGHDT and CDR2 YYEEEE. This chain's CDR3 is CASSLETGITDTQYF. The CDR3 coding sequence is TGTGCCAGCAGCTTGGAGACAGGGATCACAGATACGCAGTATTTT. Supplemented by reference TRBV5-6 and TRBJ2-3, the full variable domain reads DAGVTQSPTHLIKTRGQQVTLRCSPKSGHDTVSWYQQALGQGPQFIFQYYEEEERQRGNFPDRFSGHQFPNYSSELNVNALLLGDSALYLCASSLETGITDTQYFGPGTRLTVL.

This chain connects TRBV7-3 to TRBJ2-3; 7 bases are a match to TRBD2. Trimming removed 4 bases from V and 8 bases from J; junction bases left unmatched: 15. The CDR3 runs to 16 residues. Per the germline V gene, CDR1 is SGHTA and CDR2 is FQGTGA. The CDR3: CASSSLRGTSDGTQYF. The CDR3 region has the DNA TGTGCCAGCAGCTCACTAAGGGGCACTAGCGATGGTACGCAGTATTTT.

This clone appeared a single time. The rearrangement uses TRBV6-1 and TRBJ2-1, with 10 positions matching TRBD2. The length of the CDR3 is 14 residues. The V segment lost 6 bases and the J segment 4 bases; nucleotides outside the gene matches: 3. Germline assignment: CDR1 MNHNS and CDR2 SASEGT. CDR3 loop: CASRASGGYNEQFF. CDR3 DNA: TGTGCCAGCAGGGCTAGCGGGGGTTACAATGAGCAGTTCTTC.

The chain uses TRBV4-1 and TRBJ2-3; D not resolved. Trimming cost V 0 bases and J 5 bases, with 6 bases left between them. Germline V gives CDR1 MGHRA, CDR2 YSYEKL. The CDR3 is made up of 13 amino acids. The DNA of the CDR3 is TGCGCCAGCAGCCAAGATCTGTTAGATACGCAGTATTTT. Translation: CASSQDLLDTQYF.

This rearrangement joins TRBV27 to TRBJ2-6; D remains ambiguous. Germline V lookup: CDR1 MNHEY, CDR2 SMNVEV (reference sequence). CDR3 length equals 18 residues. V gave up 3 bases and J gave up 1 base, with 16 bases separating them. The DNA of the CDR3 is TGTGCCAGCAGTTTCCGCGGTAGGGTGGGATCTGGGGCCAACGTCCTGACTTTC. It codes for CASSFRGRVGSGANVLTF.

The chain joins TRBV7-8 to TRBJ2-7; D tentatively fits TRBD1 or TRBD2 (5 bases each). CDR1 is SGHVS, CDR2 FQNEAQ, per germline. CDR3 length equals 18 residues. V was shortened by 5 bases and J by 6 bases, with 29 bases between the two germline ends. The CDR3 reads CASSHRRIPGRWMGEQYF. CDR3 in DNA: TGTGCCAGCAGCCACCGACGGATTCCGGGACGGTGGATGGGCGAGCAGTACTTC. Looking up the rest from reference TRBV7-8 and TRBJ2-7 gives the full variable domain: GAGVSQSPRYKVAKRGQDVALRCDPISGHVSLFWYQQALGQGPEFLTYFQNEAQLDKSGLPSDRFFAERPEGSVSTLKIQRTQQEDSAVYLCASSHRRIPGRWMGEQYFGPGTRLTVT.

This clone appeared a single time. The CDR3 spells CASSPPGQFYNEQFF. As DNA, the CDR3 is TGCGCCAGCAGCCCCCCGGGACAGTTCTACAATGAGCAGTTCTTC. The chain carries TRBV5-1 and TRBJ2-1; 7 bases match TRBD1. The V and J ends lost 4 bases and 3 bases, in that order; junction bases with no gene match: 7. CDR1 is SGHRS, CDR2 YFSETQ, per germline. CDR3 length equals 15 residues.

The V and J genes are TRBV6-5 and TRBJ1-1, with D possibly matching TRBD1 (6 bases). CDR3 length equals 15 residues. Germline loops: CDR1 MNHEY, CDR2 SVGAGI. V was pared by 4 bases and J by 1 base, with 13 bases between. The CDR3 here is CASSFVGGTNTEAFF. The CDR3 coding sequence is TGTGCCAGCAGTTTCGTAGGGGGGACGAACACTGAAGCTTTCTTT.

V and J are TRBV27 and TRBJ2-3, with 8 nucleotides matching TRBD2. CDR1 is MNHEY and CDR2 is SMNVEV in the germline V gene (reference sequence). V shed 6 bases and J 0 bases; nucleotides not matched to a gene: 5. This CDR3 is built from 15 residues. The CDR3 coding sequence is TGTGCCAGCAGGGTTAGCGGGAAAAGCACAGATACGCAGTATTTT. Translated: CASRVSGKSTDTQYF.

The chain is built from TRBV5-6 and TRBJ2-1, with no clear D. Germline values: CDR1 SGHDT, CDR2 YYEEEE. The CDR3 has 16 amino acids. The V and J ends lost 0 bases and 1 base respectively, with 11 bases between them. CDR3 DNA sequence: TGTGCCAGCAGCTTGGGGGCCGTACTTTCCTACAATGAGCAGTTCTTC. Amino acid sequence: CASSLGAVLSYNEQFF.

The CDR3 DNA follows: TGTGCCAGCAGCATAGGACTAGCGGGAGGCGGCGAGCAGTACTTC. Translation: CASSIGLAGGGEQYF. V and J are TRBV6-6 and TRBJ2-7, with TRBD2 matching 14 bases. Unmatched junction bases numbered 7, after V lost 6 bases and J lost 6 bases. This CDR3 has 15 amino acids. The germline gives CDR1 MNHNY, CDR2 SVGAGI (reference sequence).

A few counts support this clone. The chain employs TRBV10-3 and TRBJ2-1; D uncertain. Germline lookup yields CDR1 ENHRY and CDR2 SYGVKD. The CDR3 is 14 residues long. The V end was cut by 3 bases, the J end by 4 bases, with 10 bases between. The CDR3 DNA reads TGTGCCATCAGTGAATCGGAAGCTTACAATGAGCAGTTCTTC. This sequence encodes CAISESEAYNEQFF.

As concerns this clone: Other DNA sequences in the sample encode the same CDR3. The chain's CDR3 is CASSLDSNYGYTF. In nucleotides, the CDR3 is TGTGCCAGCAGTCTCGACAGTAACTATGGCTACACCTTC. The chain uses TRBV6-5 and TRBJ1-2; TRBD1 is a possible D gene (5 bases). Germline CDR1 is MNHEY and CDR2 is SVGAGI. V was trimmed by 5 bases and J by 1 base, leaving 8 bases between them. CDR3 length equals 13 residues.